The source of this T cell receptor beta chain is a study of beta chain features in type 1 diabetes (dated by TCRdb to the late 2010s). For the wider study: Mean age, gender distribution, total cell number and subset yield were not different between patients and healthy donors. Regulatory and stem cell-like memory subsets were obtained from only 8 patients and roughly 8 healthy donors, while naive and central memory subsets were obtained from all 30 or so donors. The study compared TCRB repertoires of sorted circulating CD4+ T cell subsets between recently diagnosed type 1 diabetes patients and matched healthy donors. A total of around 110,000,000 sorted cells were examined across all samples, and RNA yield correlated strongly with the number of cells per subset.

Each donor gave one peripheral blood draw, averaging around 0.11 L, which was collected into heparinised tubes. A BD FACSAria II and a panel including CD45RO, CCR7, CD25, CD127, CD95 and CD27 were used to sort naive, central memory, regulatory and stem cell-like memory CD4+ T cells. Every sorted population had a purity above 98%. PBMCs were isolated immediately by Lymphoprep density gradient centrifugation and stained directly without culture. So that batch effects would be minimized, each experiment stained and sorted samples in pairs, pairing one healthy donor with one patient. The High Capacity cDNA Reverse Transcription Kit was used to reverse transcribe all of the isolated RNA, meaning that expressed TCRB transcripts were what got sequenced. Deep immunoSEQ sequencing was performed on naive, central memory and regulatory T cell samples, with an average of roughly 4 million total reads per sample. Sorted cells were lysed in RLT buffer, and RNA was extracted using DNase-treated RNeasy Micro or Mini kits according to cell number. Each cell subset was processed separately to prevent cross-contamination, with patient and healthy donor samples processed together. TCRB sequences were amplified from cDNA with the immunoSEQ multiplex PCR, producing 87-bp fragments spanning the CDR3 region. Sequencing of the amplicons was performed on the Illumina HiSeq platform. The study's own analysis went as follows. Synthetic template baselines were used to correct PCR bias computationally, reads within Hamming distance 2 were collapsed together, and singletons that could not be merged were discarded. Reads were aligned against IMGT to assign V, D and J genes, CDR3 length and insertions or deletions at six rearrangement sites. Clonotype counts were normalized to sorted cell number within each subset before computing true diversity and Gini coefficients with the tcR R package. Repertoire sharing was quantified using the overlap coefficient calculated on TCRB nucleotide sequences. As a proxy for the pre-selection repertoire, out-of-frame TCRB sequences from naive cells were analyzed. Sourced from immuneACCESS, this table was stored by TCRdb with only in-frame sequences that have V and J called. A share of the clones is absent; for the studies checked, an unresolved V gene accounts for under half, and the remainder has no known explanation. For V, J and clone size, that table is used; D and trimming come from the DNA. The table for this sample lists 900,000 or so clones; around a sixth of them were counted only once. The biggest ten clones account for 0.023% of the sample.

The CDR3 goes from the cysteine to the phenylalanine over 14 residues. Only CDR3 DNA remains: 42 bases, in frame from the first base. V lost 2 bases and J lost 4 bases; the stretch between them is 9 bases long. Via the germline V gene, CDR1 is KGHSH and CDR2 LQKENI. The research as a whole found: Naive, central memory and regulatory TCRB repertoires appeared more similar among patients than among healthy donors. Because cDNA was sequenced instead of genomic DNA, highly expressing activated cells could be over-represented, though the groups showed no difference in activation or CD3 levels. At VDJ recombination sites, type 1 diabetes patients had fewer insertions and more deleted nucleotides, which implies abnormalities in thymic rearrangement. Because small numbers of individuals were included in the HLA sub-analyses, any influence of HLA type on TCRB rearrangement was left unresolved. Shorter templates might have been favored by PCR, but patient and control samples were amplified and corrected together, so both groups would have been affected equally by any skew. A moderate but significant shortening of TCRB CDR3 length was observed in type 1 diabetes patients in all four CD4+ subsets.

This clone was picked up a small number of times. Its antigen has not been determined. Base qualities are missing; no much larger clone stands one base away. The receptor was isolated from a woman aged 18 to 35 in good health. This chain is built from TRBV18 and TRBJ2-1; TRBD2 is a weak D gene call, 5 bases matching. The sample consisted of naive CD4+ T cells from blood. The cell subset or site label, as the study defines it: true naive CD4+ T cells. CDR3 reads: CASSPGLSYNEQFF. The nucleotide sequence reads as follows: TGTGCCAGCTCACCAGGACTGTCATACAATGAGCAGTTCTTC.